Included here is one T cell receptor (beta chain) sequence, with context. Its antigen specificity is not known. Base qualities are not at hand, and no much larger clone is one base apart. This record comes from a study of cytomegalovirus exposure and HLA in healthy donors (dated by TCRdb to the late 2010s). About the study as a whole: According to an earlier analysis of a few hundred of the donors, 150 million to 200 million T cells yielded 120 million or so unique TCR beta sequences and about 300 Gb of sequence data. About 320 gigabases of sequencing data and some 85 million unique TCR sequences were included in an early release covering over 600 HLA-typed donors. Of the approximately 400 genotyped donors, 65% to 90% were placed in the genetic ancestry cluster associated with self-reported Caucasian donors. The study aimed to test whether signatures of past pathogen exposure could be identified by cataloging public T cell receptors. Using immunosequencing, the study profiled T cell repertoires from 640 or so subjects and related those repertoires to cytomegalovirus serostatus. Along with the roughly 670-subject first cohort, a separate validation cohort of around 120 different subjects was used. To predict cytomegalovirus infection status, the study combined high-throughput TCR immunosequencing, statistical association of individual TCRs with disease status, and machine learning. In a later analysis, previously published TCR beta repertoires from several hundred donors were re-analyzed and high-resolution HLA genotyping was added so that TCR occurrence patterns could be studied. The later analysis used no new phenotypic data to find candidate immune exposures, relying instead on TCR beta sequences and their occurrence across donors. To decide whether each TCR beta V gene segment behaved as functional or pseudogenic, an earlier analysis of approximately 600 of the donors relied on high-throughput TCR beta sequencing. Donor age, sex, ethnicity and CMV serostatus were collected together with the repertoire data. Genome-wide SNP genotypes for about 65% of the 666 donors were used in a later genetic analysis, which treated that subset as a discovery cohort. Every discovery cohort repertoire had been produced on one sequencing platform. Both class I and class II loci were covered by HLA typing, at four-digit resolution. Typing coverage varied by locus: roughly 620-640 donors for A, B, C, DRB1 and DQB1; 500 to 550 for DQA1; some 610 for DPA1; 400 to 480 for DPB1. About five DR-DQ haplotypes were treated as single units for association and clustering because of strong linkage in the cohort. On average, about 200,000 unique TCR beta nucleotide sequences were sequenced per donor among 350 to 400 genotyped donors of the cohort, with about 19% of those sequences being non-productive.

The cohort consisted of 666 healthy bone marrow donors. At the time of sampling, every cohort member was nominally healthy, though immune exposures that went unrecorded were likely present. The donor was CMV seronegative and belonged to the group of 380 or so seronegative cohort members. Each donor provided a peripheral blood sample, and peripheral blood mononuclear cells were used for TCR beta sequencing. Genomic DNA extraction from the blood cell samples was performed with the Qiagen DNeasy Blood Extraction Kit. CDR1 and CDR2 are read off the germline V gene as MDHEN and SYDVKM. The trim is 5 bases for V and 9 bases for J, with a gap of 11 bases between the germline ends. From the cysteine up to the phenylalanine, the CDR3 has a length of 11 residues. The CDR3 DNA has 33 bases and is translated from base 1. Library prep was done by the immunoSEQ multiplex PCR assay. A mixture of 60 forward primers for TCR Vbeta segments and 13 reverse primers for TCR Jbeta segments was used in the multiplex PCR. The CDR3 region of rearranged TCR beta genes was amplified from genomic DNA by a multiplex PCR assay. The Illumina HiSeq System was used to sequence the amplified TCR beta libraries as 87-base-pair reads. Under the source paper's analysis protocol: Across the 700 or so repertoires, a later analysis counted approximately 75 million unique TCR beta chains, roughly 11 million of which were shared by at least two donors. Raw reads were error-corrected and collapsed into unique sequences by a nearest-neighbor algorithm in which closely related sequences were merged to remove PCR and sequencing errors. To assign V, D and J gene segments, CDR3 sequences were aligned to IMGT reference sequences. For a sequence to be retained, a match of at least six nucleotides was required to both a V gene segment and a J gene segment. A rearrangement was called productive if the CDR3 had no stop codons and remained in frame with V and J, and every other rearrangement was called non-productive. CDR3 was defined according to IMGT convention as the region running from the second conserved V-encoded cysteine to the conserved J-encoded phenylalanine. The earlier analysis of 587 of the donors excluded any sequence lacking an unambiguous match to a single V gene segment. An earlier analysis of several hundred of the donors called V segments functional above 56.7% productive rearrangements and segregating when the between-donor standard deviation exceeded 5%. A statistical classification framework was developed to diagnose cytomegalovirus status using the catalog of TCR beta chain sequences. A later analysis assigned V and J genes by comparing TCR nucleotide sequences with IMGT/GENE-DB human TR gene sequences. Using the TCRdist pipeline, a later analysis assigned CDR3 sequences along with most-parsimonious VDJ recombination scenarios. In a later analysis, each TCR beta chain was defined by its CDR3 amino acid sequence together with its V-gene family, and reads without a unique V-gene family were excluded. As a way to deal with suspected cross-contamination and a sequencing artifact, a later analysis dropped 450 to 600 nucleotide sequences that were highly shared and had low generation probability. In a later analysis, a clonal expansion index was calculated for each public chain from normalized within-repertoire ranks of inferred template counts. Generation probabilities in a later analysis came from a VDJ recombination model fitted to out-of-frame rearrangements, and those results were checked against IGoR. Hypergeometric tests were used in a later analysis to score TCR-TCR, TCR-HLA and TCR-CMV co-occurrence, with a repertoire-size bias correction applied to the TCR pairs. In a later analysis, false discovery rates were estimated by permuting HLA or CMV assignments 20 times. In a later analysis, co-occurring TCRs were grouped using DBSCAN, with TCRdist sequence similarity added in when clustering inside HLA-allele-positive subsets. For co-occurrence clustering, repertoires with fewer than 30,000 or more than 120,000 public chains were excluded, along with 4 to 6 repertoires with anomalous nucleotide sharing. Not all clones reach the TCRdb copy of this immuneACCESS table, which keeps in-frame sequences only. Checked studies attribute under half of the gap to unresolved V genes and leave the rest unexplained. V, J and clone size were drawn from that table, and D and trimming were deduced from the DNA. For this sample there are about 150,000 clones; 76% appear just once. The ten largest clones capture about 3.1% of the sample.

Overall results and qualifications from the work: In an earlier analysis of over 550 of the donors, most TCR beta V segments were observed in productive rearrangements about 90% or about 30% of the time, broadly matching IMGT annotations. The authors suggested that the approach could potentially be generalized to other disease states and immunological phenotypes. When HLA alleles, especially DR and DQ, strongly co-occurred, TCR associations were difficult to assign to individual alleles. In a later analysis, HLA-associated TCR beta chains were found to be more clonally expanded and to have lower generation probabilities than equally common non-associated chains. For the cohort, immune exposure information was limited to CMV serostatus. Correlated functional status among segregating V segments might reflect linkage disequilibrium, but an unknown experimental factor could not be ruled out. In a later analysis, the rate of TCR association differed among HLA loci, with DRB1 alleles having the most associated TCRs and HLA-C alleles having the fewest. The classifier was reported to diagnose cytomegalovirus status with high specificity and sensitivity in both the original and validation cohorts. Presence/absence analyses assumed roughly uniform sequencing depth across donors, an assumption that may not hold. In the study, about 150 TCR beta chains were listed as associated with cytomegalovirus. Several of the top co-occurrence clusters appeared to be linked to parvovirus B19, influenza, CMV and Epstein-Barr virus, according to a later analysis. A few of the identified cytomegalovirus-associated TCR beta chains were confirmed in vitro to be specific for cytomegalovirus antigens. HLA typing was unavailable for some donors at each locus, so association tests used only the typed subset. Because counts were too low, fewer than 20 rarely observed V segments, including chromosome 9 orphons, were excluded from the earlier analysis of about 500 of the donors. A later genetic analysis associated a missense DCLRE1C variant with V-gene and J-gene trimming of TCR beta chains, and an independent cohort replicated the association. In a later genetic analysis, fewer N-insertions in productive TCRs were reported among donors in an Asian-associated ancestry cluster than the roughly 640-donor mean. A further reported finding was that TCR beta sequences accurately predicted the HLA-A and HLA-B alleles for most subjects in the first cohort. The 87-base-pair reads could not distinguish some IMGT-functional V segments, including TRBV6-2 and TRBV6-3, so those segments were excluded. A cluster of highly shared sequence variants was judged likely to be a technical artifact of the sequencing pipeline. Across donors, most TCR sequences were observed very rarely, whereas some public TCRs were present in many individuals. Only TCR beta chains were sequenced in this cohort, and the absence of alpha or paired-chain data limited detectable features. Most CMV-associated TCR beta chains appeared to be HLA-restricted in a later analysis, and the HLA associations seemed to be driven largely by CMV exposure. At a false discovery rate of 0.05, a later analysis linked some 17,000 TCR beta sequences to specific HLA alleles.

This receptor was taken from a male donor in good health and CMV-seronegative. This receptor chain uses TRBV28 and TRBJ2-7, with the D gene uncertain. What was sequenced was PBMCs. The CDR3 protein: CASSPRLRQYF. The nucleotides read TGTGCCAGCAGTCCTCGACTGCGGCAGTACTTC.